Each of the 10 T cell receptor beta chains below was sequenced from the same sample in a study of read filtering for tumor transcriptome and immune sequencing. The library was built from 400 to 500 ng RNA with molecular barcoded adaptors for alpha/delta and beta/gamma chains. One entry per CDR3 protein results from TCRdb running MiXCR on the reads. This repertoire shows about 27,000 distinct CDR3 sequences, under 15% found once; its top ten account for about 41%. Sequencing was carried out using a population of CD138-negative cells sorted from bone marrow. All receptors come from a donor at least 40 years old with multiple myeloma.

In regard to this clonotype: This may stem from a read error, because a much larger clone lies one nucleotide away. J is TRBJ1-1 and V is TRBV5-4, with D possibly TRBD1 on 6 matching bases. Germline V lookup: CDR1 SGHNT, CDR2 YYREEE (reference sequence). CDR3 length: 15 amino acids. CDR3 sequence (DNA): TGTGCCAACAGCTTGGAGGGGGAACTGAACACTGAAGCTTTCTTT. Amino acids: CANSLEGELNTEAFF.

This clonotype has ten or more counts. The genes are TRBV6-2 or TRBV6-3 and TRBJ1-1; TRBD1 might be the D (5 bases). Germline V gene data show CDR1 as MNHEY and CDR2 as SVGEGT. Between the trimmed V and J ends, which lost 4 bases and 4 bases, there was a span of 10 bases. This CDR3 is 13 amino acids long. CDR3 protein: CASSSGRATEAFF. The CDR3 DNA follows: TGTGCCAGCAGTTCGGGCAGGGCCACTGAAGCTTTCTTT.

As for this clonotype: A much more abundant neighbour one base away suggests this may be a read error. V is TRBV3-1 and J is TRBJ1-1, with D possibly matching TRBD1 (6 bases). This CDR3 comprises 13 residues. CDR1 and CDR2 (germline): LGHDT, YNNKEL (reference sequence). V lost 5 bases and J 6 bases, leaving 13 bases between the germline ends. The CDR3 DNA sequence: TGTGCCAGCAGCAAACAGGGAGGAGCTGAAGCTTTCTTT. Translation gives CASSKQGGAEAFF.

Remarks on this clonotype: A much larger clone differs from this one at a single base, so this may be a read error. The CDR3 DNA follows: TGCGCCAGCAGCCAAACGGGACAGCCTTATCAGCCCCTGCATTTT. The encoded protein is CASSQTGQPYQPLHF. The J gene is TRBJ1-5, the V gene TRBV4-1; 7 nucleotides align to TRBD1. The CDR3 covers 15 residues. The germline V gene has CDR1 MGHRA and CDR2 YSYEKL.

As for this clonotype: This sequence may be a read error, since a much larger clone differs from it by one base. This chain connects TRBV20-1 to TRBJ2-3; TRBD2 might be the D (6 bases). The CDR3 has 16 amino acids. The germline CDR1 and CDR2 sequences are DFQATT and SNEGSKA (reference sequence). The CDR3 reads CSASYNSGSSTDTRYF. In DNA form, the CDR3 reads TGCAGTGCTAGCTATAATAGCGGATCTAGCACAGATACGCGGTATTTT.

Comments on this clonotype: This clone may be a read error of a much larger clone one base away. The V call is TRBV4-1, the J call TRBJ2-7; D remains unclear. The CDR3 extends over 15 amino acids. The germline CDR1 and CDR2 sequences are MGHRA and YSYEKL. This chain's CDR3 is CASSLGHSSSYEQHF. CDR3 DNA: TGCGCCAGCAGCCTAGGGCACTCGAGCTCCTACGAGCAGCACTTC.

The chain couples TRBV18 to TRBJ2-2; no firm D call. This CDR3 region has 12 residues. The ends were cut back, 3 bases at V and 5 bases at J, with 4 bases in the middle. CDR1 is KGHSH, CDR2 LQKENI, per germline. CDR3: CASSPSTGELFF. Here the CDR3 DNA reads TGTGCCAGCTCACCCAGTACCGGGGAGCTGTTTTTT.

Many counts were recorded for this clonotype. This chain links TRBV29-1 with TRBJ1-1; D not certain. CDR3 size: 11 residues. Germline V gene sequence: CDR1 SQVTM, CDR2 ANQGSEA. Trimming removed 4 bases at V and 14 bases at J, with 17 bases between. CDR3 in amino acids: CSVVVPEGSFF. The CDR3 nucleotides read TGCAGCGTTGTAGTCCCCGAAGGAAGCTTCTTT.

This clonotype was seen many times. The chain couples TRBV19 to TRBJ2-2; 11 nucleotides line up with TRBD2. Trimming cost V 6 bases and J 7 bases; bases outside gene matches: 10. Germline CDR1 and CDR2: LNHDA and SQIVND (reference sequence). CDR3 length equals 16 residues. CDR3 DNA: TGTGCCAGTAGCCCACGGGGACTAGCGGTCGTCGGGGAGCTGTTTTTT. It codes for CASSPRGLAVVGELFF.

This clonotype was seen at least ten times. This chain joins TRBV2 and TRBJ2-1, with 11 positions matching TRBD2. V lost 4 bases, J lost 9 bases, and 8 bases stayed unmatched. This CDR3 region has 15 residues. Germline-derived CDR1 and CDR2 are SNHLY and FYNNEI. Here the CDR3 reads CASSAGTSGVFEQFF. The CDR3 region has the DNA TGTGCCAGCAGTGCCGGGACTAGCGGAGTTTTTGAGCAGTTCTTC.